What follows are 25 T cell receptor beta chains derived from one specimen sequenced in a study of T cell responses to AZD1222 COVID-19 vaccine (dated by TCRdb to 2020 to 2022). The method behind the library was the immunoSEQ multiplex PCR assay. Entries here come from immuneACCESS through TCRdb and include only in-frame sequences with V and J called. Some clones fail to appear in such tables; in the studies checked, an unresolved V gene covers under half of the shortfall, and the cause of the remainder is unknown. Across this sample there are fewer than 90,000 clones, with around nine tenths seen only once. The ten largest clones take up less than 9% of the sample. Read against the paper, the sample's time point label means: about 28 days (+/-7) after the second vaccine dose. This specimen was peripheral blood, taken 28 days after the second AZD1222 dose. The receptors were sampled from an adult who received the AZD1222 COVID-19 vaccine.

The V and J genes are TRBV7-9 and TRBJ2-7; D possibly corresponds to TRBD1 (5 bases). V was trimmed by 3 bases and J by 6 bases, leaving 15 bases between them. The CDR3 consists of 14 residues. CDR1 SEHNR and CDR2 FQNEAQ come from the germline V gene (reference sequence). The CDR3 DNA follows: TGTGCCAGCAGCTTTACTTCGTCAGGGTTCGAGCAGTACTTC. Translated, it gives CASSFTSSGFEQYF. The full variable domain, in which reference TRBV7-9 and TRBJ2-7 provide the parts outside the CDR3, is DTGVSQNPRHKITKRGQNVTFRCDPISEHNRLYWYRQTLGQGPEFLTYFQNEAQLEKSRLLSDRFSAERPKGSFSTLEIQRTEQGDSAMYLCASSFTSSGFEQYFGPGTRLTVT.

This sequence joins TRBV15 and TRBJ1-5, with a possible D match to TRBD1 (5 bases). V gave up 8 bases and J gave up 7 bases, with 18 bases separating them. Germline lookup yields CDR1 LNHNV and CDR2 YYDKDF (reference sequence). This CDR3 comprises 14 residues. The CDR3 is CATRGQGWQQPQHF. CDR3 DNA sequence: TGTGCCACCCGCGGTCAGGGATGGCAACAGCCCCAGCATTTT.

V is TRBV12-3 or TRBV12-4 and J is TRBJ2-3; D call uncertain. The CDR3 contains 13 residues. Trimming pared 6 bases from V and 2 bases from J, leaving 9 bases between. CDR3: CASSTLDTDTQYF. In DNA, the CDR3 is TGTGCCAGCAGCACTCTCGACACAGATACGCAGTATTTT.

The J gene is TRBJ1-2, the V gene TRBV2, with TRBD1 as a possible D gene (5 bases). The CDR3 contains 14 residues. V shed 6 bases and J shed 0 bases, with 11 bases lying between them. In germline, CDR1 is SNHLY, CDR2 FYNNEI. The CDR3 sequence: CASSRRDTNYGYTF. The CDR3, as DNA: TGTGCCAGCAGCCGCAGGGATACTAACTATGGCTACACCTTC.

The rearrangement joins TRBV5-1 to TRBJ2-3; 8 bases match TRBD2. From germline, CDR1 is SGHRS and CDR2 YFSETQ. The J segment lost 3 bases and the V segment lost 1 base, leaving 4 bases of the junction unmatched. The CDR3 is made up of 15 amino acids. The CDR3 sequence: CASSLTSGPTDTQYF. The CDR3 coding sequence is TGCGCCAGCAGCTTGACTAGCGGACCTACAGATACGCAGTATTTT.

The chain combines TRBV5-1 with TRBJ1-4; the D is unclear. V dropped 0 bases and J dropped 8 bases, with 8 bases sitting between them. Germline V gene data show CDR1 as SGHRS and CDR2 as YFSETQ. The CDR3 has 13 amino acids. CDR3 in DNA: TGCGCCAGCAGCTTGGGGGTTAGGGAAAAACTGTTTTTT. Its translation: CASSLGVREKLFF. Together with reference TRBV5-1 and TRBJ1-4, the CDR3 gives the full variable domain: KAGVTQTPRYLIKTRGQQVTLSCSPISGHRSVSWYQQTPGQGLQFLFEYFSETQRNKGNFPGRFSGRQFSNSRSEMNVSTLELGDSALYLCASSLGVREKLFFGSGTQLSVL.

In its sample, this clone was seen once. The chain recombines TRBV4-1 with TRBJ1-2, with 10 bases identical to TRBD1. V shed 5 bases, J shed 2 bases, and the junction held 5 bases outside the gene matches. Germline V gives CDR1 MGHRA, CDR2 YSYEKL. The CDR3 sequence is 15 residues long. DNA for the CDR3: TGCGCCAGCAGCACCCGACAGGGGGCGAACTATGGCTACACCTTC. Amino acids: CASSTRQGANYGYTF.

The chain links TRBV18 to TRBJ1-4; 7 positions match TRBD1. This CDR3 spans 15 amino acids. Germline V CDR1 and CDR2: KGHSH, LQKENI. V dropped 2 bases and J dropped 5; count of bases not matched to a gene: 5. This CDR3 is CASSPNSGQNEKLFF. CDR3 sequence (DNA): TGTGCCAGCTCACCAAACTCGGGACAGAATGAAAAACTGTTTTTT.

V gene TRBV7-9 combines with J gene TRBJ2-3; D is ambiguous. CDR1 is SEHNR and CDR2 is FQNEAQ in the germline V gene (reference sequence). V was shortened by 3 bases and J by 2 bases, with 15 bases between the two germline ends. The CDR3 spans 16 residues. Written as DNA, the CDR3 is TGTGCCAGCAGCTTCTTTGTCTATACGGACACAGATACGCAGTATTTT. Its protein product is CASSFFVYTDTDTQYF.

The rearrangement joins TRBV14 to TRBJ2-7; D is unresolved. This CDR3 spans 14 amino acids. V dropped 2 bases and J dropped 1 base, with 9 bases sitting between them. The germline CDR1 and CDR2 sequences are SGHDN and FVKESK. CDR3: CASSQSHGSYEQYF. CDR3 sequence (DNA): TGTGCCAGCAGCCAATCGCACGGATCCTACGAGCAGTACTTC.

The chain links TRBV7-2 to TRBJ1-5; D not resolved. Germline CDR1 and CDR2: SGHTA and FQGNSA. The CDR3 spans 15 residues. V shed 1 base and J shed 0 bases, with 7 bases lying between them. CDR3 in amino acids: CASSLDVNSNQPQHF. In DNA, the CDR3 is TGTGCCAGCAGCTTAGATGTGAATAGCAATCAGCCCCAGCATTTT.

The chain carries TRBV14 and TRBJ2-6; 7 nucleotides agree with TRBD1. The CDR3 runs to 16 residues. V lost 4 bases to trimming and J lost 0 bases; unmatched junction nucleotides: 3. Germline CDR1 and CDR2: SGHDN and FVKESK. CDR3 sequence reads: CASSPGQFSGANVLTF. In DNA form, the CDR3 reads TGTGCCAGCAGCCCGGGACAGTTCTCTGGGGCCAACGTCCTGACTTTC.

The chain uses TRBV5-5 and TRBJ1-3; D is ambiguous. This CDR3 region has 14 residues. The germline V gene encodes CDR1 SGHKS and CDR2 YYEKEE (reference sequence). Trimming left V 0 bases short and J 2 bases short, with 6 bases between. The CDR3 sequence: CASSLGITGNTIYF. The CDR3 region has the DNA TGTGCCAGCAGCTTGGGGATCACTGGAAACACCATATATTTT.

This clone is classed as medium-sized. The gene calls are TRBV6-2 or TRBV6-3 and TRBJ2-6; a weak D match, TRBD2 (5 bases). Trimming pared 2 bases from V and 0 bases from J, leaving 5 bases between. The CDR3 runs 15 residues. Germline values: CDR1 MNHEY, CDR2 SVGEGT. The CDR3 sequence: CASSYGSSGANVLTF. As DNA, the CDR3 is TGTGCCAGCAGTTACGGGAGCTCTGGGGCCAACGTCCTGACTTTC.

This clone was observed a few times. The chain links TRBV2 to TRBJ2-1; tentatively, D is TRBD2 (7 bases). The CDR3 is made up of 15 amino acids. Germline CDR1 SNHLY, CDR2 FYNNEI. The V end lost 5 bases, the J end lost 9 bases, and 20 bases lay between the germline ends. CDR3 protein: CASSPQPGGGSEQFF. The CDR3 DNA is TGTGCCAGCAGTCCACAACCGGGGGGCGGGAGTGAGCAGTTCTTC.

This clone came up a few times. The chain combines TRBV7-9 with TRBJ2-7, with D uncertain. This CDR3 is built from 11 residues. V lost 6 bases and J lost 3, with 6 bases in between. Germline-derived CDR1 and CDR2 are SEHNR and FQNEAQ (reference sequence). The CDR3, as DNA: TGTGCCAGCAGTATGGGCTACGAGCAGTACTTC. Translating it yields CASSMGYEQYF.

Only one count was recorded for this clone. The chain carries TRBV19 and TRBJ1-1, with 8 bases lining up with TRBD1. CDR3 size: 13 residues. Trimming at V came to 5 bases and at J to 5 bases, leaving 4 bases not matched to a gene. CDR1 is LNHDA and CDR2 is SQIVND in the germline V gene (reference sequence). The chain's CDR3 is CASSPGGWTEAFF. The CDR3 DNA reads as TGTGCCAGTAGTCCAGGGGGCTGGACTGAAGCTTTCTTT.

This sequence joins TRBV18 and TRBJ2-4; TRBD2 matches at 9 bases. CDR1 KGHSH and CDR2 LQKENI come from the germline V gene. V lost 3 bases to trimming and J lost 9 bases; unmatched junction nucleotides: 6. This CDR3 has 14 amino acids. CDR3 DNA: TGTGCCAGCTCACCGGAGCGGGAGGTCGCCATTCAGTACTTC. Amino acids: CASSPEREVAIQYF.

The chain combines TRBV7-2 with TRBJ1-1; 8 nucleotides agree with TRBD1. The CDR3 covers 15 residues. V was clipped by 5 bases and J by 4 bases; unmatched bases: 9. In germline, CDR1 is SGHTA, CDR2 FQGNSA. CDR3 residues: CASSPRQGAGTEAFF. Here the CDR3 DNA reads TGTGCCAGCAGCCCCAGGCAGGGGGCGGGCACTGAAGCTTTCTTT.

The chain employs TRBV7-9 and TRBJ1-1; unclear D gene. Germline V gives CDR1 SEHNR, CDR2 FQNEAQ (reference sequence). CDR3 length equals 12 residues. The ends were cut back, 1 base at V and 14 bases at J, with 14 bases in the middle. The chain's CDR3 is CASSLGPSEGFF. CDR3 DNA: TGTGCCAGCAGCTTAGGGCCAAGTGAGGGCTTCTTT.

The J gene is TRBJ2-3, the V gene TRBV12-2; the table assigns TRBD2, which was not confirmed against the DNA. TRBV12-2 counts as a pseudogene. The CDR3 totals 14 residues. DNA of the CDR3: TGTGCAAGTCGCTTAGCGAGTGGCACAGATACGCAGTATTTT. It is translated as CASRLASGTDTQYF.

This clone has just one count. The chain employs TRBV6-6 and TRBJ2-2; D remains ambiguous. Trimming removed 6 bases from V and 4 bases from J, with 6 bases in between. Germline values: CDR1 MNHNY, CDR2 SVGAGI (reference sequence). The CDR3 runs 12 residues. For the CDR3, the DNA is TGTGCCAGCAGCGGCCTCACCGGGGAGCTGTTTTTT. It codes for CASSGLTGELFF.

CDR3 DNA: TGTGCCAGCAGCCAACAGGTGGGGGCGAGTCAGCCCCAGCATTTT. Its protein product is CASSQQVGASQPQHF. V and J are TRBV3-1 (or the pseudogene TRBV3-2) and TRBJ1-5, with D possibly being TRBD1 (6 bases). The CDR3 extends over 15 amino acids. The V gene's germline CDR1 is LGHDT and CDR2 YNNKEL (reference sequence). The ends were cut back, 2 bases at V and 6 bases at J, with 14 bases in the middle.

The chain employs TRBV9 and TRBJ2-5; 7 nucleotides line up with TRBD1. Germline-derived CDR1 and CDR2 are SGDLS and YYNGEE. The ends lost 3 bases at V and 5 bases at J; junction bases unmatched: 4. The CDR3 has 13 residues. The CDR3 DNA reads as TGTGCCAGCAGCGCTGGACAGGCGGAGACCCAGTACTTC. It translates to CASSAGQAETQYF.

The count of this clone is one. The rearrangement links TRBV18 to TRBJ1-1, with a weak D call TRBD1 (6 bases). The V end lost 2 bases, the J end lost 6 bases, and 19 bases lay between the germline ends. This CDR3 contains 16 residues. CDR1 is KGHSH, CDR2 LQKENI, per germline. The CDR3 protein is CASSPGLAGEKAEAFF. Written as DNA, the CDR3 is TGTGCCAGCTCACCAGGTCTGGCAGGGGAGAAGGCTGAAGCTTTCTTT.